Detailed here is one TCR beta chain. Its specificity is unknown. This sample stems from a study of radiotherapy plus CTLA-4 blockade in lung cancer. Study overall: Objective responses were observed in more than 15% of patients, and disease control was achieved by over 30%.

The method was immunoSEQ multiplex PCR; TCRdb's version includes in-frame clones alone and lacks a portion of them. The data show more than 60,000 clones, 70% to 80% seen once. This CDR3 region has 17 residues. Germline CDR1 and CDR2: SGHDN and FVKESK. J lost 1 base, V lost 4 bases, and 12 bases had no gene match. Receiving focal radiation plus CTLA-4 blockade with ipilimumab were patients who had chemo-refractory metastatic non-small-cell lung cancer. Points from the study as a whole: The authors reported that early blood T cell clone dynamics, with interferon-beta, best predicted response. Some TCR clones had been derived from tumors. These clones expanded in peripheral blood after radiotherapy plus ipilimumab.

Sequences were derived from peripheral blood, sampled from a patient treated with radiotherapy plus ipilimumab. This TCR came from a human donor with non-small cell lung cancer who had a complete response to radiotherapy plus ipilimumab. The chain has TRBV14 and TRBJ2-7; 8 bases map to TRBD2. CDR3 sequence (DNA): TGTGCCAGCAGCCGGAGTCTACTAGCGGCGCCTTCCTACGAGCAGTACTTC. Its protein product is CASSRSLLAAPSYEQYF.